Presented here are 12 T cell receptor beta chains from one specimen sequenced in a study of blood T cell repertoires in COVID-19 (dated by TCRdb to 2018 to 2020). Receptors were amplified or captured by the immunoSEQ multiplex PCR assay. Not all clones reach the TCRdb copy of this immuneACCESS table, which keeps in-frame sequences only. Checked studies attribute under half of the gap to unresolved V genes and leave the rest unexplained. The sample table lists 130,000 to 150,000 clones, around 80% of them with a count of one. The ten largest clones represent approximately 12% of the sample. Sequenced sample: peripheral blood. The receptors come from a man aged 55-75 years with active or convalescent COVID-19.

The chain links TRBV6-2 or TRBV6-3 to TRBJ1-5, with TRBD1 as a possible D gene (6 bases). CDR1 MNHEY and CDR2 SVGEGT come from the germline V gene. CDR3 length equals 15 residues. Deletions cut 0 bases from V and 4 bases from J, with 10 bases between. CDR3 coding DNA: TGTGCCAGCAGTTACTCTGGCAGGGGTAATCAGCCCCAGCATTTT. Encoded protein: CASSYSGRGNQPQHF.

This sequence joins TRBV11-3 and TRBJ2-1; perhaps TRBD1 as D (5 bases). The V end was cut by 5 bases, the J end by 5 bases, with 13 bases between. Germline CDR1 and CDR2: SGHNT and YENEEA. There are 14 residues in the CDR3. The CDR3 DNA reads TGTGCCAGCAGCGCCAGGGTCCCACACAATGAGCAGTTCTTC. Its translation is CASSARVPHNEQFF.

The chain employs TRBV20-1 and TRBJ2-7; tentative D call: TRBD2 (6 bases). In germline, CDR1 is DFQATT, CDR2 SNEGSKA (reference sequence). The CDR3 has 11 amino acids. V lost 3 bases to trimming and J lost 6 bases, with 9 bases between them. CDR3 sequence (DNA): TGCAGTGCTAGGGGGACTGTCGAGCAGTACTTC. It specifies CSARGTVEQYF.

This clone has a handful of counts. The chain links TRBV12-3 or TRBV12-4 to TRBJ2-1; D gene unclear. CDR3 length: 13 amino acids. V gave up 2 bases and J gave up 7 bases, with 9 bases separating them. The CDR3 bases are TGTGCCAGCAGTTTATTTAATTTGAATGAGCAGTTCTTC. This sequence encodes CASSLFNLNEQFF.

The chain uses TRBV28 and TRBJ2-3, with D possibly TRBD1 on 6 matching bases. The V gene lost 10 bases and the J gene lost 0 bases, with 11 bases spanning the gap. The CDR3 covers 13 residues. Germline-derived CDR1 and CDR2 are MDHEN and SYDVKM. Here the CDR3 reads CATWDTSTDTQYF. The CDR3 coding sequence is TGTGCCACCTGGGACACTAGCACAGATACGCAGTATTTT.

V gene TRBV2 combines with J gene TRBJ1-2, with 7 bases matching TRBD1. This CDR3 spans 13 amino acids. CDR1 is SNHLY, CDR2 FYNNEI, per germline. Trimming took 6 bases from V and 3 from J; bases not matched to a gene: 4. The CDR3 loop is CASSLGQYYGYTF. CDR3 DNA: TGTGCCAGCAGCTTGGGACAGTACTATGGCTACACCTTC.

The chain employs TRBV28 and TRBJ2-7, with 7 bases aligning to TRBD2. CDR3 length: 14 amino acids. CDR1 and CDR2 from the germline V gene are MDHEN and SYDVKM. J was trimmed by 7 bases and V by 6 bases; bases with no gene match: 12. The CDR3 loop reads CASSLAGTTPEQYF. The CDR3 DNA reads as TGTGCCAGCAGCTTAGCGGGCACGACCCCGGAGCAGTACTTC.

The chain couples TRBV7-2 to TRBJ2-2; 10 positions match TRBD1. The V segment lost 6 bases and the J segment 6 bases; nucleotides outside the gene matches: 16. This CDR3 comprises 18 residues. Germline V gives CDR1 SGHTA, CDR2 FQGNSA. The CDR3: CASRPRDRGLRISGELFF. DNA for the CDR3: TGTGCCAGCAGACCCCGGGACAGGGGCCTCAGGATTTCCGGGGAGCTGTTTTTT.

This clone was found many times. The rearrangement uses TRBV2 and TRBJ1-4; 10 nucleotides match TRBD1. Looked up from germline, CDR1 is SNHLY and CDR2 is FYNNEI. This CDR3 has 14 amino acids. V shed 7 bases and J 8 bases; nucleotides not matched to a gene: 7. The CDR3 DNA follows: TGTGCCAGCACCGGGACAGGGGTCGACGAAAAACTGTTTTTT. Amino acids: CASTGTGVDEKLFF.

The chain recombines TRBV4-2 with TRBJ2-7, with 12 positions matching TRBD1. CDR1 and CDR2 from the germline V gene are LGHNA and YNFKEQ. V trimming: 4 bases; J trimming: 3 bases; junction bases outside the gene matches: 13. This CDR3 has 18 amino acids. The DNA of the CDR3 is TGTGCCAGCAGCCCGGGACAGGGGGCACGTCCGGCGGGCTACGAGCAGTACTTC. Translated: CASSPGQGARPAGYEQYF.

This clone was recorded at least ten times. J is TRBJ2-5 and V is TRBV12-5, with a possible D match to TRBD2 (6 bases). The CDR3 sequence is 13 residues long. The germline V gene encodes CDR1 LGHNT and CDR2 FRNRAP. Trimming left V 6 bases short and J 5 bases short, with 13 bases between. This CDR3 reads CASGRDLAETQYF. In DNA, the CDR3 is TGTGCTAGTGGCCGGGACTTGGCCGAGACCCAGTACTTC.

The chain is built from TRBV7-7 and TRBJ2-1; no clear D gene. V lost 0 bases to trimming and J lost 5 bases, with 5 bases between them. In germline, CDR1 is SSHAT, CDR2 FNYEAQ (reference sequence). This CDR3 comprises 13 residues. CDR3 residues: CASSLAGDNEQFF. DNA of the CDR3: TGTGCCAGCAGCTTAGCGGGCGACAATGAGCAGTTCTTC.